Listed below are T cell receptor beta chains from one sample, sequenced in a study of post-analysis software for immune sequencing data. TCRdb called the PCR reads again in MiXCR, with one record for every CDR3 protein. The sample records hundreds of thousands of distinct CDR3 sequences, 30% being singletons. Sequencing was done on a sample of blood. These receptors were taken from a girl aged 5-17 years with multiple sclerosis. Both conserved end residues are part of each CDR3. D genes are given only for firm matches. Clone size, where shown, is once, few, many, or a class for clones that have expanded.

TRBJ2-4 | TRBD1 | TRBV20-1 | - | CSAPGQLAKNIQYF | TGCAGTGCTCCGGGACAGCTAGCCAAAAACATTCAGTACTTC
TRBJ1-2 | - | TRBV18 | - | CASSPSGGGGYTF | TGTGCCAGCTCACCTAGCGGGGGTGGTGGCTACACCTTC
TRBJ2-7 | TRBD1 | TRBV20-1 | many | CSARDPRTGDYHEQYF | TGCAGTGCTAGAGATCCCCGGACAGGGGATTACCACGAGCAGTACTTC
TRBJ2-2 | TRBD2 | TRBV20-1 | - | CSAVGGTSGSMYTGELFF | TGCAGTGCTGTGGGCGGGACTAGCGGGAGTATGTACACCGGGGAGCTGTTTTTT
TRBJ1-6 | - | TRBV5-1 | - | CASSSQMGGYNSPLHF | TGCGCCAGCAGCTCCCAAATGGGTGGCTATAATTCACCCCTCCACTTT
TRBJ2-3 | TRBD2 | TRBV12-3/TRBV12-4 | - | CASSLGGGRQIGADTQYF | TGTGCCAGCAGTTTAGGGGGGGGACGCCAAATTGGCGCAGATACGCAGTATTTT
TRBJ2-5 | TRBD2 | TRBV20-1 | - | CSAARGTSGEGTQYF | TGCAGTGCTGCCAGGGGGACTAGCGGCGAGGGGACCCAGTACTTC
TRBJ1-5 | - | TRBV20-1 | - | CSAREPGRVNQPQHF | TGCAGTGCTAGGGAACCGGGACGGGTCAATCAGCCCCAGCATTTT
TRBJ2-5 | TRBD1 | TRBV20-1 | - | CSARGGQAYQETQYF | TGCAGTGCTAGAGGGGGACAGGCATACCAAGAGACCCAGTACTTC
TRBJ2-3 | - | TRBV28 | few | CASSPPNPDTQYF | TGTGCCAGCAGCCCCCCCAACCCAGATACGCAGTATTTT
TRBJ2-1 | - | TRBV4-3 | few | CASSQEASPDWGQFPNEQFF | TGCGCCAGCAGCCAAGAGGCCTCCCCCGATTGGGGCCAATTCCCTAATGAGCAGTTCTTC
TRBJ2-3 | - | TRBV11-2 | few | CASSLAGLAIGDTQYF | TGTGCCAGCAGCTTAGCAGGGCTAGCGATCGGGGATACGCAGTATTTT
TRBJ2-5 | TRBD2 | TRBV5-1 | - | CASSPYRRGEETQYF | TGCGCCAGCAGCCCCTACAGGCGGGGGGAAGAGACCCAGTACTTC
TRBJ2-7 | - | TRBV7-2 | - | CASSLEGTSLTSYEQYF | TGTGCCAGCAGCTTAGAGGGGACTTCACTTACATCCTACGAGCAGTACTTC
TRBJ2-7 | - | TRBV5-1 | - | CASSLGPSDSYEQYF | TGCGCCAGCAGCTTGGGACCGTCGGACTCCTACGAGCAGTACTTC
TRBJ2-3 | - | TRBV20-1 | - | CSASLDGSTDTQYF | TGCAGTGCTAGCCTAGACGGAAGCACAGATACGCAGTATTTT
TRBJ2-5 | - | TRBV7-8 | - | CASSSRLLGRGFETQYF | TGTGCCAGCAGCTCTAGACTTCTGGGCAGGGGTTTCGAGACCCAGTACTTC